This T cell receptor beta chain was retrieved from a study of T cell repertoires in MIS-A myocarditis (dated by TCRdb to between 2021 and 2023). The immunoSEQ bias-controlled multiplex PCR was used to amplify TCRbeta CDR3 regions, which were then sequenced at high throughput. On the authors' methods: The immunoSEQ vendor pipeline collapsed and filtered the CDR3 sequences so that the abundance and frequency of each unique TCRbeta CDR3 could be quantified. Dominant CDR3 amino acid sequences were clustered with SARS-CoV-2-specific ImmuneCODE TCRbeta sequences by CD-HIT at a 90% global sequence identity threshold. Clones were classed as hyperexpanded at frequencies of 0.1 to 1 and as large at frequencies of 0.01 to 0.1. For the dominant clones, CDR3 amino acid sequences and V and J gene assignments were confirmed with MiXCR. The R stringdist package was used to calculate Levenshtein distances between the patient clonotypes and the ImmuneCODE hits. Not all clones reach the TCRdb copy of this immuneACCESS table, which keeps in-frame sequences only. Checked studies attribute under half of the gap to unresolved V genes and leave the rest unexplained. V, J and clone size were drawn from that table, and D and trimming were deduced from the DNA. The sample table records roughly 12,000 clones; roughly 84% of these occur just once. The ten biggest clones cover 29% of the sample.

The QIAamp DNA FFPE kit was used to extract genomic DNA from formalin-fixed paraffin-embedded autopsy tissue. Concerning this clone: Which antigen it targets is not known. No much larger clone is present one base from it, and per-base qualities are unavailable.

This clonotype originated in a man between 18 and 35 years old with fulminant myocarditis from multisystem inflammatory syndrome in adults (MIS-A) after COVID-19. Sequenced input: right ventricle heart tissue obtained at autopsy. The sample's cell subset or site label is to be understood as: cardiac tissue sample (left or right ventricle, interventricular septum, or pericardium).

CDR3 reads: CASSQSPGLGIGETQYF. The DNA sequence follows: TGCGCCAGCAGCCAATCTCCGGGACTAGGTATCGGGGAGACCCAGTACTTC. This sequence uses TRBV4-3 and TRBJ2-5; 8 central nucleotides agree with TRBD2. The CDR3 runs 17 amino acids, cysteine and phenylalanine included. The retained sequence is limited to the CDR3, 51 bases, with the frame set at the first base. Trimmed from V: 2 bases; trimmed from J: 5 bases; junction bases lacking a gene match: 13. CDR1 LGHNA and CDR2 YSLEER were looked up in the germline V gene.